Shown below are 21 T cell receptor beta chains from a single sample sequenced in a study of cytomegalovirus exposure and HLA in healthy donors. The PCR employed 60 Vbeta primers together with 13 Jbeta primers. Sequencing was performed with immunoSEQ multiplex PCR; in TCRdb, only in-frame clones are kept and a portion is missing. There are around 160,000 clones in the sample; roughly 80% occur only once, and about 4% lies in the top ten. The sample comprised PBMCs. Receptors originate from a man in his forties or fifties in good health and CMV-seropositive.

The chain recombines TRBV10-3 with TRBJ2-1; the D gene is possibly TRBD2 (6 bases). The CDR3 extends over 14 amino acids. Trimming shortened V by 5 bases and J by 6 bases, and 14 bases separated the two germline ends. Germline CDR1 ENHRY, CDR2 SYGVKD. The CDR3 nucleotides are TGTGCCATCAGTTGGGACTTTGGGACCAATGAGCAGTTCTTC. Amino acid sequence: CAISWDFGTNEQFF.

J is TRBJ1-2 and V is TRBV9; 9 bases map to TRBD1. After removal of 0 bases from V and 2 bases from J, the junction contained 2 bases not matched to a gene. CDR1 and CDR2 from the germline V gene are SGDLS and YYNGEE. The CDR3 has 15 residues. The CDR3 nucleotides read TGTGCCAGCAGCGTAGTCGGACAGGGGAACTATGGCTACACCTTC. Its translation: CASSVVGQGNYGYTF.

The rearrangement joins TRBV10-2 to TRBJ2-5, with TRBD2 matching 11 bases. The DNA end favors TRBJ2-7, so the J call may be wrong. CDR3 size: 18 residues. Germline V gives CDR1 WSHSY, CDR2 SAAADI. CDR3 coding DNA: TGCGCCAGCAGTCTACTAGCGGGAGAGGGGACGAGTAGCTACGAGCAGTACTTC. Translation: CASSLLAGEGTSSYEQYF.

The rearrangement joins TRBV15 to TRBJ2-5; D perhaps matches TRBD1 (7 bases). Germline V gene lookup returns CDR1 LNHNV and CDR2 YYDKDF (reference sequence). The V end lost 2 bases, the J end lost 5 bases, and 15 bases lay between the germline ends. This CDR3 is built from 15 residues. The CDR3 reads CATSRPQQGRETQYF. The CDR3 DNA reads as TGTGCCACCAGCAGACCCCAACAGGGGAGGGAGACCCAGTACTTC.

As DNA, the CDR3 is TGTGCCAGCAGTCCTGGACTAGCGGGACGCTCATTGCGCACCGGGGAGCTGTTTTTT. This codes for CASSPGLAGRSLRTGELFF. The gene calls are TRBV27 and TRBJ2-2; 12 nucleotides match TRBD2. The CDR3 consists of 19 residues. Germline CDR1 MNHEY, CDR2 SMNVEV (reference sequence). The trim removed 5 bases at V and 4 bases at J, leaving 14 bases unmatched.

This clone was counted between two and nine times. DNA of the CDR3: TGTGCCAGTATTACCAGGGGGCAAGGTGAAGCTTTCTTT. Its translation is CASITRGQGEAFF. The V call is TRBV19, the J call TRBJ1-1; 8 bases map to TRBD1. Germline trimming cut 7 bases from V and 7 bases from J; bases unmatched to any gene: 8. Germline lookup yields CDR1 LNHDA and CDR2 SQIVND (reference sequence). This CDR3 region has 13 residues.

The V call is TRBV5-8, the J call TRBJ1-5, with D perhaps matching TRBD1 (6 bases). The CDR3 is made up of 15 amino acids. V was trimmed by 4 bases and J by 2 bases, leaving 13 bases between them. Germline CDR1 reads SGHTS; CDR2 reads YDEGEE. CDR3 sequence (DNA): TGTGCCAGCAGCCCAGGGGATGGTGGCAATCAGCCCCAGCATTTT. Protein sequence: CASSPGDGGNQPQHF.

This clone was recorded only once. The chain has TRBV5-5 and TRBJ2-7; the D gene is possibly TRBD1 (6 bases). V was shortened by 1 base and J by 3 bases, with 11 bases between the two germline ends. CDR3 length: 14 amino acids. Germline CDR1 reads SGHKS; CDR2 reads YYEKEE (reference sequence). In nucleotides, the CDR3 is TGTGCCAGCAGCTTGCTCACAGGGTACTACGAGCAGTACTTC. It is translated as CASSLLTGYYEQYF.

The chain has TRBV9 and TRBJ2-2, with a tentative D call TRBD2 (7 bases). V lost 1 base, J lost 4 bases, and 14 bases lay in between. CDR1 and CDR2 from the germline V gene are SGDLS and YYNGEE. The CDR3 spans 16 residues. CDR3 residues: CASSVLGGAGTGELFF. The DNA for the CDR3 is TGTGCCAGCAGCGTATTGGGGGGGGCGGGCACCGGGGAGCTGTTTTTT.

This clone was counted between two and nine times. Written as DNA, the CDR3 is TGTGCCTGGAGTCAGGGGGCCTCTGGAAACACCATATATTTT. This sequence encodes CAWSQGASGNTIYF. The chain has TRBV30 and TRBJ1-3; 8 bases match TRBD1. This CDR3 is built from 14 residues. CDR1 is GTSNPN and CDR2 is SVGIG in the germline V gene (reference sequence). The ends lost 2 bases at V and 0 bases at J; junction bases unmatched: 0.

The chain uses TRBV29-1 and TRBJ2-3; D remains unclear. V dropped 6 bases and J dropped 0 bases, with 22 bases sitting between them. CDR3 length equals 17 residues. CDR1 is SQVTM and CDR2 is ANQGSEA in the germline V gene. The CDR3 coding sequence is TGCAGCGTGCTGTCCCCCAACAGAGTACCTAGCACAGATACGCAGTATTTT. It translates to CSVLSPNRVPSTDTQYF.

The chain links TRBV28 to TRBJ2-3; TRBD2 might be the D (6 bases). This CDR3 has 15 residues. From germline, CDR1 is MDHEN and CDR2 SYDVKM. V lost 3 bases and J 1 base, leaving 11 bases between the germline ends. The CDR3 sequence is CASSLSSSGTDTQYF. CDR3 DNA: TGTGCCAGCAGTTTGAGTTCTAGCGGCACAGATACGCAGTATTTT.

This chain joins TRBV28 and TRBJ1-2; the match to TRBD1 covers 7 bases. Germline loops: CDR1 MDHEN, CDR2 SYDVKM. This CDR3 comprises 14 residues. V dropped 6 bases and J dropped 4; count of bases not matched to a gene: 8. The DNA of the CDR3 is TGTGCCAGCAGCGGCACAGGGGAAGTCTATGGCTACACCTTC. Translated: CASSGTGEVYGYTF.

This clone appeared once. CDR3 bases: TGTGCCAGCAGTCTGAAACTAGCGGGAAGCTCCGGGGAGCTGTTTTTT. The encoded protein is CASSLKLAGSSGELFF. This chain connects TRBV27 to TRBJ2-2; 10 bases agree with TRBD2. The CDR3 covers 16 residues. V trimming: 5 bases; J trimming: 6 bases; junction bases outside the gene matches: 9. CDR1 and CDR2 (germline): MNHEY, SMNVEV (reference sequence).

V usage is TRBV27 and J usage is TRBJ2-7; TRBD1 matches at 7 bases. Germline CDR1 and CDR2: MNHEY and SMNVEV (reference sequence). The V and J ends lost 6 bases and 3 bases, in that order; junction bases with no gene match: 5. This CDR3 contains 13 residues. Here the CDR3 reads CASRETGYYEQYF. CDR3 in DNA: TGTGCCAGCAGAGAGACAGGGTACTACGAGCAGTACTTC.

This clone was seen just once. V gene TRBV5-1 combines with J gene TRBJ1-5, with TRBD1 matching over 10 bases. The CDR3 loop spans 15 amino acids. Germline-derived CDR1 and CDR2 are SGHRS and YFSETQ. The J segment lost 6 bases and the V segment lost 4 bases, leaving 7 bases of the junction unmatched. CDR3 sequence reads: CASSPGTGVSQPQHF. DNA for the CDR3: TGCGCCAGCAGCCCCGGGACAGGGGTCAGTCAGCCCCAGCATTTT.

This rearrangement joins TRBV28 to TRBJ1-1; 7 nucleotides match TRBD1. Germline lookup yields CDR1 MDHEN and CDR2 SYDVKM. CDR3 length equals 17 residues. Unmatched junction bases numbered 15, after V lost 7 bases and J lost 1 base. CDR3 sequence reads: CASNLLIMTGPNTEAFF. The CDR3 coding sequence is TGTGCCAGCAACCTTCTAATTATGACAGGGCCGAACACTGAAGCTTTCTTT.

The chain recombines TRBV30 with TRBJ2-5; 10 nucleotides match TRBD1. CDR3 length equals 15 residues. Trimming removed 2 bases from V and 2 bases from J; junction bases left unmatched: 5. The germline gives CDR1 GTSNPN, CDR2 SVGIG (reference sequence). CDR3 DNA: TGTGCCTGGAGTAAGGACAGGGGGGTACAAGAGACCCAGTACTTC. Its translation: CAWSKDRGVQETQYF.

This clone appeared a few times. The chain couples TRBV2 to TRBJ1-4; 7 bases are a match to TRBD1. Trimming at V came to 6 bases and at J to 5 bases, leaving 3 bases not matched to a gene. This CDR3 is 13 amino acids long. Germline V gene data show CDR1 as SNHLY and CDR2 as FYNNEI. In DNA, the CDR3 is TGTGCCAGCAGACGGGACAGAAATGAAAAACTGTTTTTT. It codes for CASRRDRNEKLFF.

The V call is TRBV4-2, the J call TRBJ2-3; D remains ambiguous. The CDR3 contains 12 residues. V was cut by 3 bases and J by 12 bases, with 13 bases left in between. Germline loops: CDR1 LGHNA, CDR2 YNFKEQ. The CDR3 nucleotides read TGTGCCAGCAGCCACGGTTCGGGTTCTCAGTATTTT. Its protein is CASSHGSGSQYF.

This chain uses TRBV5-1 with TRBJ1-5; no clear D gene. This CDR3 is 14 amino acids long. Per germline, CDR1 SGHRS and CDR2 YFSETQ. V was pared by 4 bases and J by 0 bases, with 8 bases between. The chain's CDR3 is CASSPGSSNQPQHF. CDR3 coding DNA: TGCGCCAGCAGCCCCGGGAGTAGCAATCAGCCCCAGCATTTT.